One sample yielded the 6 T cell receptor beta chains listed below, sequenced in a study of CD8+CD57+ T cells in acquired aplastic anemia. The use of genomic DNA as template underpinned the TCR beta VDJ and CDR3 profiling. TCRdb re-derived calls from the reads in MiXCR, one entry per CDR3 protein. The profile shows roughly 420,000 distinct CDR3 sequences, around 72% of them singletons. Specimen: sorted CD4+, CD8+, or CD8+CD57+ T cells (not recorded which) from PBMCs. These receptors came from a human donor in good health, serving as a control.

There are many counts of this clonotype. V is TRBV19 and J is TRBJ1-2, with TRBD1 matching 10 bases. V trimming: 3 bases; J trimming: 5 bases; junction bases outside the gene matches: 9. The CDR3 is 16 amino acids. The V gene's germline CDR1 is LNHDA and CDR2 SQIVND (reference sequence). CDR3 region: CASSMSRQGAKYGYTF. CDR3 bases: TGTGCCAGTAGTATGTCGAGACAGGGGGCGAAGTATGGCTACACCTTC.

This clonotype was detected many times. This chain uses TRBV6-1 with TRBJ2-3; 7 nucleotides match TRBD1. This CDR3 has 13 residues. After removal of 3 bases from V and 4 bases from J, the junction contained 1 base not matched to a gene. Germline CDR1 MNHNS, CDR2 SASEGT. The CDR3 sequence: CASSEQGADTQYF. CDR3 DNA sequence: TGTGCCAGCAGTGAGCAGGGGGCAGATACGCAGTATTTT.

The chain joins TRBV4-2 to TRBJ1-2; D ambiguous. Looked up from germline, CDR1 is LGHNA and CDR2 is YNFKEQ. Trimming left V 0 bases short and J 7 bases short, with 9 bases between. This CDR3 has 13 amino acids. Here the CDR3 reads CASSQEAISGYTF. The CDR3, as DNA: TGTGCCAGCAGCCAAGAAGCAATCTCTGGCTACACCTTC.

On this clonotype itself: One end of the junction does not line up with germline, which may come from a read error. The chain carries TRBV12-3 or TRBV12-4 and TRBJ2-5; no clear D gene. The CDR3 spans 14 residues. In DNA form, the CDR3 reads TGTGCCAGCAGTACACGAGACACCCAAGAGACCCAGCACTTC. Translated: CASSTRDTQETQHF.

The rearrangement links TRBV20-1 to TRBJ2-7; maybe TRBD1 (5 bases). In germline, CDR1 is DFQATT, CDR2 SNEGSKA (reference sequence). The CDR3 contains 13 residues. The CDR3 DNA reads as TGCGGCGTACAGGACAACCTATCCTACGAGCAGTACTTC. It is translated as CGVQDNLSYEQYF.

V gene TRBV11-1 combines with J gene TRBJ1-2; 9 bases align to TRBD1. In germline, CDR1 is SGHAT, CDR2 FQDESV (reference sequence). The V gene end was trimmed by 5 bases and the J gene end by 1 base; junction bases not matched to a gene: 11. The CDR3 is 17 residues long. The CDR3 DNA sequence: TGTGCCAGCAGCACCGGACAGGGGATAGGGTTTAACTATGGCTACACCTTC. The encoded protein is CASSTGQGIGFNYGYTF.